This T cell receptor beta chain was found in a study of T cells after yellow fever vaccination. Study conclusions and caveats: The booster saw the reappearance of most primary-vaccination clones (roughly 97% CD4, around 88% CD8).

5'RACE template switching generated TCR cDNA, adding a universal primer site and UMIs. TCRdb reprocessed the 5' RACE reads with MiXCR, giving one entry per CDR3 protein. The repertoire includes 150,000 to 200,000 distinct CDR3 sequences, 6.2% of them detected once, and about 2.7% sits in the top ten. The table lists this clonotype with a few counts. Its antigen is not identified. This TCR was recovered from a man between 18 and 29 years old who received the YFV17D yellow fever vaccine. The sequencing here drew on CD4+ T cells sorted from PBMCs, taken on the day of the first yellow fever vaccination.

The DNA of the CDR3 is TGCGCCAGCAGCCTTCAGGATAACACTGAAGCTTTCTTT. Translating gives CASSLQDNTEAFF. V gene TRBV5-1 combines with J gene TRBJ1-1; no clear D gene. The germline V gene has CDR1 SGHRS and CDR2 YFSETQ. V gave up 4 bases and J gave up 2 bases, with 9 bases separating them. CDR3 length equals 13 residues.